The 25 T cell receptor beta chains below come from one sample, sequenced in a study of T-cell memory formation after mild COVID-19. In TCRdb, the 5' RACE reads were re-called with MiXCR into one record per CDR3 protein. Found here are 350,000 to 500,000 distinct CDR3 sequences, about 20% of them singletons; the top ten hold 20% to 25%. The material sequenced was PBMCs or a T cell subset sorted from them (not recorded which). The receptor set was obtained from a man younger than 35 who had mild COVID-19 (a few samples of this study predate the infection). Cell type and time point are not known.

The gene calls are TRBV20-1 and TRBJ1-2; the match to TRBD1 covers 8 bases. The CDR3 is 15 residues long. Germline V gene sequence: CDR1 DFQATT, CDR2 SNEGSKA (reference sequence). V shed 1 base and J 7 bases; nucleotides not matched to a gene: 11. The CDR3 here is CSARVTGAISSGYTF. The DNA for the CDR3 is TGCAGTGCTAGAGTGACAGGGGCAATCAGTAGTGGCTACACCTTC.

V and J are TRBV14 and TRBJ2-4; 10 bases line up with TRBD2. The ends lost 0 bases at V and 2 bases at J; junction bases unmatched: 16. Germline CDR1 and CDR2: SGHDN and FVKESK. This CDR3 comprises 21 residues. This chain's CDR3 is CASSQDPVWASGGPTKNIQYF. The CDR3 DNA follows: TGTGCCAGCAGCCAAGATCCAGTTTGGGCTAGCGGGGGCCCTACCAAAAACATTCAGTACTTC.

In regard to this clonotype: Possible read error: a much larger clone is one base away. The CDR3 protein is CASSYQPSGGLSTDTQYF. CDR3 DNA: TGTGCCAGCAGTTATCAACCTAGCGGGGGCCTCAGCACAGATACGCAGTATTTT. The chain employs TRBV28 and TRBJ2-3, with 10 bases that match TRBD2. V shed 4 bases and J 0 bases; nucleotides not matched to a gene: 10. CDR3 size: 18 residues. Germline V CDR1 and CDR2: MDHEN, SYDVKM.

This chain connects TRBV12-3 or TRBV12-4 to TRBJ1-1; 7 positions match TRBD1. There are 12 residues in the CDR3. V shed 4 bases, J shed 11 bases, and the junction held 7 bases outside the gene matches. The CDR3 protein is CASSYTTGLAFF. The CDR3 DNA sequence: TGTGCCAGCAGTTATACGACAGGGCTGGCTTTCTTT.

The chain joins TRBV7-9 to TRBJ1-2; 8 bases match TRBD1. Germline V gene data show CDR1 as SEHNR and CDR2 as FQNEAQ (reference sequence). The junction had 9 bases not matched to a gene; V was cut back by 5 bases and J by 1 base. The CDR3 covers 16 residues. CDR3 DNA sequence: TGTGCCAGCAGCCCGCGGACAGGGCATGTTAACTATGGCTACACCTTC. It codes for CASSPRTGHVNYGYTF.

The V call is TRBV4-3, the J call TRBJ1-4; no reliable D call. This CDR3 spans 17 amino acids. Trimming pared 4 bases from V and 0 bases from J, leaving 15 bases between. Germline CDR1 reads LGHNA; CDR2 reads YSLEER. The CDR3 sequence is CASSLGGPDSTNEKLFF. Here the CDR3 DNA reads TGCGCCAGCAGCCTAGGCGGGCCGGACTCAACTAATGAAAAACTGTTTTTT.

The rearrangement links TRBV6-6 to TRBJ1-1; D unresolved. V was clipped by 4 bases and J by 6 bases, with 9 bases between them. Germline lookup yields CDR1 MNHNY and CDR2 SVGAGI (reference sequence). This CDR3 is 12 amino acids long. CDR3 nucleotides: TGTGCCAGCAGTTCCCGGGCAGCTGAAGCTTTCTTT. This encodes CASSSRAAEAFF.

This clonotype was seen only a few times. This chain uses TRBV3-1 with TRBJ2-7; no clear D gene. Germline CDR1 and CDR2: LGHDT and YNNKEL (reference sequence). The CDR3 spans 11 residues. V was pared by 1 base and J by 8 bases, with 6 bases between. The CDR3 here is CASSQGLQQYF. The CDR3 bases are TGTGCCAGCAGCCAAGGCTTGCAGCAGTACTTC.

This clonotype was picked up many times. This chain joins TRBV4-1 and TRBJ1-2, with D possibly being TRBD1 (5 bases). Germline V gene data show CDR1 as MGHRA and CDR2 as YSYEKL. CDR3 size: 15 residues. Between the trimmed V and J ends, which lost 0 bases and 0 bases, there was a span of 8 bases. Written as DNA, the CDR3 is TGCGCCAGCAGCCAAGATCCGGGGGCTAACTATGGCTACACCTTC. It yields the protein CASSQDPGANYGYTF.

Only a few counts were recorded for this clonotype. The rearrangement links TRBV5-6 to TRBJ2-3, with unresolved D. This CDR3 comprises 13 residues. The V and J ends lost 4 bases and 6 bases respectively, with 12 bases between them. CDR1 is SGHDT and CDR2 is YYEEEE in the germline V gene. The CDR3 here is CASSQSPDDTQYF. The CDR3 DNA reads TGTGCCAGCAGCCAGAGCCCAGACGATACGCAGTATTTT.

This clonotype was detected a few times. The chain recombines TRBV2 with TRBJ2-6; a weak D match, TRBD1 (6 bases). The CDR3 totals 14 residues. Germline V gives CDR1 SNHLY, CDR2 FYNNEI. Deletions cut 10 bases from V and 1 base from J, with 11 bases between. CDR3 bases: TGTGCCACCCCGAGGGGGTCTGGGGCCAACGTCCTGACTTTC. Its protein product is CATPRGSGANVLTF.

The CDR3 DNA is TGTGCCAGCAGCTCCTGGACAGGACAAGAGACCCAGTACTTC. Its translation is CASSSWTGQETQYF. The chain has TRBV7-9 and TRBJ2-5, with 7 bases fitting TRBD1. This CDR3 has 14 residues. The V and J ends lost 4 bases and 2 bases, in that order; junction bases with no gene match: 4. The germline gives CDR1 SEHNR, CDR2 FQNEAQ (reference sequence).

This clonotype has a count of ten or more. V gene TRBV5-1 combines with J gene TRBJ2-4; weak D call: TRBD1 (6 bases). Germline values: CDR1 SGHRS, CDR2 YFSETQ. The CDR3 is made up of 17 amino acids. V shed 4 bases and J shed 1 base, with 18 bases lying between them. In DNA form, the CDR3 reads TGCGCCAGCAGCCGGGCTTCAGGGGTCGCGGCCAAAAACATTCAGTACTTC. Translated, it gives CASSRASGVAAKNIQYF.

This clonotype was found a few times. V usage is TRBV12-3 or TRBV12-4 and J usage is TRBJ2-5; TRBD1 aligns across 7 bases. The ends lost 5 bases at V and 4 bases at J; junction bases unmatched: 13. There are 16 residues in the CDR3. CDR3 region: CASSRRDSSTLETQYF. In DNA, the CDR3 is TGTGCCAGCAGTCGCCGGGACAGTAGCACGTTAGAGACCCAGTACTTC.

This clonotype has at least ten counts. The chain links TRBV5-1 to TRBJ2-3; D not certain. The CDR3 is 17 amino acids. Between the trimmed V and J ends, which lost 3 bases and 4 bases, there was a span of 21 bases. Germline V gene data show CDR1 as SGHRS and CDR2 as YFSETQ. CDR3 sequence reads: CASSSTYTRPRADTQYF. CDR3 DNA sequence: TGCGCCAGCAGCTCGACGTATACCCGACCCCGGGCAGATACGCAGTATTTT.

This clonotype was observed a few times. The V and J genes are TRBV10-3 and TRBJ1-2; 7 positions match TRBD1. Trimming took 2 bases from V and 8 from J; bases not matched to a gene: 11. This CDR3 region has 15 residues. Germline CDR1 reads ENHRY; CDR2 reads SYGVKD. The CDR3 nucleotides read TGTGCCATCAGTGAGCCCGGACAGGTCCCCCACGGCTACACCTTC. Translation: CAISEPGQVPHGYTF.

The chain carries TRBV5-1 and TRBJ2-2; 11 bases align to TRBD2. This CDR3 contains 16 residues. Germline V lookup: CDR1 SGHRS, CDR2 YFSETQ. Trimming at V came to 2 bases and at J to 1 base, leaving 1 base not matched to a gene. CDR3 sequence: CASSLGTSGNTGELFF. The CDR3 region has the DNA TGCGCCAGCAGCTTAGGGACTAGCGGGAACACCGGGGAGCTGTTTTTT.

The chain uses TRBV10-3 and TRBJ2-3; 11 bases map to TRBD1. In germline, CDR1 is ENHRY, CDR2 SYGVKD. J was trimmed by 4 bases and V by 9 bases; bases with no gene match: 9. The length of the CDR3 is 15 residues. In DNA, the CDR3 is TGTGCCATTGGAGCCGGGACAGGGGGGCCAGATACGCAGTATTTT. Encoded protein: CAIGAGTGGPDTQYF.

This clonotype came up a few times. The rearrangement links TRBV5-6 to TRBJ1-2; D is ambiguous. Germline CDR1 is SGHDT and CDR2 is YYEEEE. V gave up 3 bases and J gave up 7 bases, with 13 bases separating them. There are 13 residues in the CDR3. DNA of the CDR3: TGTGCCAGCAGCTATCGCAGTTCGGGTGGCTACACCTTC. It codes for CASSYRSSGGYTF.

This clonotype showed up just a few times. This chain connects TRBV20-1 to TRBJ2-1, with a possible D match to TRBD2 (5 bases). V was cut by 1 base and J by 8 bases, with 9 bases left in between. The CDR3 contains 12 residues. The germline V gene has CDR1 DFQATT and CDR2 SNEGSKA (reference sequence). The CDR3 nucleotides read TGCAGTGCTAGAGTTTCTAGCTATGAGCAGTTCTTC. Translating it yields CSARVSSYEQFF.

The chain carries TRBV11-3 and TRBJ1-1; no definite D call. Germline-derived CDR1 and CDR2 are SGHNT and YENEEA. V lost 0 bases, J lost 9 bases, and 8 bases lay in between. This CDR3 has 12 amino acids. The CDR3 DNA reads TGTGCCAGCAGCTTAGATGACCGGAAAGCTTTCTTT. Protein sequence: CASSLDDRKAFF.

The DNA of the CDR3 is TGTGCCAGCAGTGAATGGGGCGGCAGTCCGAATCAGCCCCAGCATTTT. This codes for CASSEWGGSPNQPQHF. This chain connects TRBV2 to TRBJ1-5; D may be TRBD1 (5 bases). The CDR3 covers 16 residues. CDR1 and CDR2 from the germline V gene are SNHLY and FYNNEI. The germline V and J ends were trimmed by 2 bases and 4 bases, with 15 bases remaining between them.

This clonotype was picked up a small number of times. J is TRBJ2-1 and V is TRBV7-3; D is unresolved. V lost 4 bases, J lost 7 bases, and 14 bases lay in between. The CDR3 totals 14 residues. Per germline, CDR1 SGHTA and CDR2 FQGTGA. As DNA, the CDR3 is TGTGCCAGCAGCTCAGACAATCCAGGAAATGAGCAGTTCTTC. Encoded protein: CASSSDNPGNEQFF. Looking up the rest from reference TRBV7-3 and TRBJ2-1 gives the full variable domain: GAGVSQTPSNKVTEKGKYVELRCDPISGHTALYWYRQSLGQGPEFLIYFQGTGAADDSGLPNDRFFAVRPEGSVSTLKIQRTERGDSAVYLCASSSDNPGNEQFFGPGTRLTVL.

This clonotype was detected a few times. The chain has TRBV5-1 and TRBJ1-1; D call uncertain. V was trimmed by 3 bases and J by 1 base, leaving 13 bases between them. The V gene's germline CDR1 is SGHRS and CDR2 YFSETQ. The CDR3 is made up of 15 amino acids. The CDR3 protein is CASSWTPDENTEAFF. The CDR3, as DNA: TGCGCCAGCAGCTGGACTCCTGATGAGAACACTGAAGCTTTCTTT. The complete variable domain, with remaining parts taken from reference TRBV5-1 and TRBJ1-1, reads KAGVTQTPRYLIKTRGQQVTLSCSPISGHRSVSWYQQTPGQGLQFLFEYFSETQRNKGNFPGRFSGRQFSNSRSEMNVSTLELGDSALYLCASSWTPDENTEAFFGQGTRLTVV.

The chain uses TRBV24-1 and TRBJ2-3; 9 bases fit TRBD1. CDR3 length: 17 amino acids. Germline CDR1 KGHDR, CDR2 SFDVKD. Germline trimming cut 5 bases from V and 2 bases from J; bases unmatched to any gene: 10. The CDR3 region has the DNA TGTGCCACCAGTGGTTCGCCGGGACAGGGAGACACAGATACGCAGTATTTT. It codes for CATSGSPGQGDTDTQYF.